These 7 T cell receptor beta chains came from one sample sequenced in a study of cytomegalovirus exposure and HLA in healthy donors. Amplification used 60 Vbeta primers and 13 Jbeta primers. Clones were sequenced by immunoSEQ multiplex PCR, and TCRdb holds only the in-frame ones, with some missing. The sample lists 120,000 to 150,000 clones, 65% to 85% occurring once. Material: PBMCs. The receptors come from a woman aged 40 to 50 in good health and CMV-seropositive.

This rearrangement joins TRBV9 to TRBJ2-5; maybe TRBD1 (5 bases). There are 14 residues in the CDR3. The germline V and J ends were trimmed by 0 bases and 5 bases, with 11 bases remaining between them. Per the germline V gene, CDR1 is SGDLS and CDR2 is YYNGEE. The CDR3 DNA is TGTGCCAGCAGCGTAGGGCAGGGCCTGGAGACCCAGTACTTC. Its protein is CASSVGQGLETQYF.

The gene calls are TRBV5-1 and TRBJ2-2; maybe TRBD1 (6 bases). Germline lookup yields CDR1 SGHRS and CDR2 YFSETQ. Trimming stripped 3 bases from V and 9 bases from J, with 15 bases between. The CDR3 is 14 residues long. CDR3 loop: CASSYNTGSRELFF. Here the CDR3 DNA reads TGCGCCAGCAGCTATAATACAGGGAGTCGGGAGCTGTTTTTT. Combining the CDR3 with reference TRBV5-1 and TRBJ2-2 gives the whole variable domain KAGVTQTPRYLIKTRGQQVTLSCSPISGHRSVSWYQQTPGQGLQFLFEYFSETQRNKGNFPGRFSGRQFSNSRSEMNVSTLELGDSALYLCASSYNTGSRELFFGEGSRLTVL.

The V and J genes are TRBV5-5 and TRBJ1-4; TRBD1 matches 8 bases. The V segment lost 4 bases and the J segment 1 base; nucleotides outside the gene matches: 6. The CDR3 is 16 amino acids. Germline CDR1 SGHKS, CDR2 YYEKEE (reference sequence). The DNA of the CDR3 is TGTGCCAGCAGCGAAGGACAGGGCAGAACTAATGAAAAACTGTTTTTT. This gives the protein CASSEGQGRTNEKLFF.

The CDR3 DNA is TGTGCCAGCTCCGCGGGGTGGGAGACCCAGTACTTC. Translation: CASSAGWETQYF. The rearrangement links TRBV2 to TRBJ2-5; maybe TRBD2 (6 bases). The V and J ends lost 8 bases and 5 bases respectively, with 12 bases between them. Germline V gives CDR1 SNHLY, CDR2 FYNNEI. The CDR3 has 12 amino acids.

The chain recombines TRBV29-1 with TRBJ2-3; D unclear. The germline V and J ends were trimmed by 6 bases and 5 bases, with 12 bases remaining between them. The CDR3 totals 12 residues. CDR1 and CDR2 (germline): SQVTM, ANQGSEA. The CDR3 is CSVAQQVDTQYF. The CDR3 DNA is TGCAGCGTCGCCCAACAAGTAGATACGCAGTATTTT.

The rearrangement links TRBV6-5 to TRBJ2-7; D perhaps matches TRBD2 (5 bases). CDR1 and CDR2 (germline): MNHEY, SVGAGI. The germline V and J ends were trimmed by 2 bases and 7 bases, with 15 bases remaining between them. The CDR3 has 14 residues. CDR3 bases: TGTGCCAGCAGTTACCTATCCCAACCGGGGGAGCAGTACTTC. Its translation: CASSYLSQPGEQYF.

The V gene is TRBV9, the J gene TRBJ2-5; 8 bases align to TRBD1. Near its end, the DNA agrees better with TRBJ2-7, so the J call may be wrong. This CDR3 has 13 amino acids. Germline CDR1 and CDR2: SGDLS and YYNGEE. CDR3 sequence: CAATGTGMYEQYF. Here the CDR3 DNA reads TGTGCCGCAACCGGGACAGGTATGTACGAGCAGTACTTC.